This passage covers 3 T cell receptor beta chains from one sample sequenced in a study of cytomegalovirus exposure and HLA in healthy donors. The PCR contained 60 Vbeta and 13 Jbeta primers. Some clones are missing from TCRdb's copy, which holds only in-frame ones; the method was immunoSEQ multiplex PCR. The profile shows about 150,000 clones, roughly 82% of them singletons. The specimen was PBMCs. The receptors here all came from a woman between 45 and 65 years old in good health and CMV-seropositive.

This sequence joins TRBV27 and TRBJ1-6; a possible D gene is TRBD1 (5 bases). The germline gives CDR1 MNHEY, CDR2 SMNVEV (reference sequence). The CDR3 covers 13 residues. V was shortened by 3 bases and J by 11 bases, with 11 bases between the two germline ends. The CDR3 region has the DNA TGTGCCAGCAGTTTCAGGGTCGAGCCACCCCTCCACTTT. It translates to CASSFRVEPPLHF.

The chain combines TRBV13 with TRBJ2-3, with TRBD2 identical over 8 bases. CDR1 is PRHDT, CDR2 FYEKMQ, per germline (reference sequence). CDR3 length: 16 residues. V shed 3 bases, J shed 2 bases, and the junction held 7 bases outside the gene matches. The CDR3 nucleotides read TGTGCCAGCAGCTTCTCAGCGGGGGCCTTCACAGATACGCAGTATTTT. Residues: CASSFSAGAFTDTQYF.

CDR3 DNA: TGTGCCAGCAGTTACTCCCGGGTTCCGGGCACAGATACGCAGTATTTT. Protein: CASSYSRVPGTDTQYF. The chain uses TRBV6-5 and TRBJ2-3; D gene ambiguous. Trimming cost V 0 bases and J 1 base, with 11 bases left between them. Germline V gene data show CDR1 as MNHEY and CDR2 as SVGAGI. The length of the CDR3 is 16 residues.